A single sample is the source of the 13 T cell receptor beta chains below, sequenced in a study of type 1 regulatory T cells. TCRdb re-called the reads through MiXCR, storing one row per CDR3 protein. The sample includes approximately 5,300 distinct CDR3 sequences, about 30% of them seen just once. Antigen specificity for these receptors is unknown. The specimen sequenced was cultured T cells, either the whole culture or a sorted T cell fraction (not recorded which). Subset given: Tr1-enriched cell product generated in vitro against host alloantigens. All receptors come from a human donor in good health.

By share, this clonotype counts as medium-sized. CDR3: CAWSSQQGTEAFF. DNA of the CDR3: TGTGCCTGGAGCTCACAACAGGGCACTGAAGCTTTCTTT. The chain links TRBV30 to TRBJ1-1; D possibly corresponds to TRBD1 (6 bases). Germline loops: CDR1 GTSNPN, CDR2 SVGIG (reference sequence). The germline V and J ends were trimmed by 3 bases and 4 bases, with 12 bases remaining between them. This CDR3 comprises 13 residues.

This clonotype is medium-sized. This chain connects TRBV13 to TRBJ2-7; D is possibly TRBD1 (5 bases). V shed 1 base and J shed 1 base, with 11 bases lying between them. Germline V gives CDR1 PRHDT, CDR2 FYEKMQ (reference sequence). The CDR3 length is 15 residues. The chain's CDR3 is CASSLERAGSYEQYF. DNA for the CDR3: TGTGCCAGCAGCTTAGAACGCGCAGGGTCCTACGAGCAGTACTTC. Based on the CDR3 plus reference TRBV13 and TRBJ2-7, the full variable domain is AAGVIQSPRHLIKEKRETATLKCYPIPRHDTVYWYQQGPGQDPQFLISFYEKMQSDKGSIPDRFSAQQFSDYHSELNMSSLELGDSALYFCASSLERAGSYEQYFGPGTRLTVT.

This clonotype appeared many times. The chain is built from TRBV6-2 or TRBV6-3 and TRBJ2-4; no firm D call. Germline V gives CDR1 MNHEY, CDR2 SVGEGT. V was trimmed by 2 bases and J by 7 bases, leaving 18 bases between them. The CDR3 is made up of 16 amino acids. Written as DNA, the CDR3 is TGTGCCAGCAGTTACGGGGTGGATAGGCTGAGGAACATTCAGTACTTC. As protein: CASSYGVDRLRNIQYF.

The rearrangement links TRBV5-1 to TRBJ2-1; D is undetermined. V was shortened by 0 bases and J by 6 bases, with 10 bases between the two germline ends. CDR1 is SGHRS, CDR2 YFSETQ, per germline. The CDR3 loop spans 14 amino acids. The CDR3 DNA reads TGCGCCAGCAGCTTGGTGGCTAGAGTCAATGAGCAGTTCTTC. Translation: CASSLVARVNEQFF.

Judged by abundance, this clonotype is medium-sized (0.01 to 0.1%). The rearrangement links TRBV20-1 to TRBJ2-1; D might be TRBD1 (6 bases). Trimming left V 1 base short and J 0 bases short, with 10 bases between. Germline-derived CDR1 and CDR2 are DFQATT and SNEGSKA (reference sequence). This CDR3 has 15 amino acids. CDR3: CSARGMGASYNEQFF. The CDR3 DNA reads as TGCAGTGCTAGAGGTATGGGGGCCTCCTACAATGAGCAGTTCTTC.

This clonotype was counted at least ten times. The chain uses TRBV20-1 and TRBJ2-1; a possible D gene is TRBD2 (6 bases). The V gene's germline CDR1 is DFQATT and CDR2 SNEGSKA (reference sequence). The CDR3 has 14 amino acids. The germline V and J ends were trimmed by 2 bases and 6 bases, with 14 bases remaining between them. The CDR3: CSARLGLPPNEQFF. Written as DNA, the CDR3 is TGCAGTGCTAGATTGGGACTCCCGCCCAATGAGCAGTTCTTC.

This rearrangement joins TRBV6-5 to TRBJ2-3; 11 nucleotides agree with TRBD1. The V segment lost 7 bases and the J segment 8 bases; nucleotides outside the gene matches: 17. CDR3 length equals 17 residues. Germline CDR1 and CDR2: MNHEY and SVGAGI. The CDR3 bases are TGTGCCAGCACGCGGAAGAAGGGACAGGGGGGTAGTGGTACGCAGTATTTT. It specifies CASTRKKGQGGSGTQYF.

The genes are TRBV5-1 and TRBJ2-7; the match to TRBD1 covers 9 bases. The V gene's germline CDR1 is SGHRS and CDR2 YFSETQ. This CDR3 spans 14 amino acids. With 3 bases clipped from V and 5 bases from J, the junction kept 6 bases outside the gene matches. CDR3 region: CASSSTGGTHEQYF. The CDR3 DNA is TGCGCCAGCAGCTCCACAGGGGGCACCCACGAGCAGTACTTC. Full variable domain (outside the CDR3, taken from reference TRBV5-1 and TRBJ2-7): KAGVTQTPRYLIKTRGQQVTLSCSPISGHRSVSWYQQTPGQGLQFLFEYFSETQRNKGNFPGRFSGRQFSNSRSEMNVSTLELGDSALYLCASSSTGGTHEQYFGPGTRLTVT.

This clonotype was seen at least ten times. The rearrangement joins TRBV7-3 to TRBJ2-1, with 11 bases identical to TRBD2. CDR3 size: 15 residues. With V trimmed by 5 bases and J by 8 bases, 8 bases remained unmatched. CDR1 is SGHTA, CDR2 FQGTGA, per germline. CDR3 residues: CASSNPGLAVHEQFF. The CDR3 DNA is TGTGCCAGCAGCAATCCGGGACTAGCGGTTCATGAGCAGTTCTTC.

This clonotype came up a few times. The chain has TRBV28 and TRBJ2-7, with unresolved D. Germline V CDR1 and CDR2: MDHEN, SYDVKM. V shed 6 bases and J shed 0 bases, with 12 bases lying between them. The CDR3 loop spans 14 amino acids. The CDR3 protein is CASSPWPGSYEQYF. The CDR3 nucleotides are TGTGCCAGCAGCCCATGGCCTGGCTCCTACGAGCAGTACTTC.

The gene calls are TRBV27 and TRBJ1-5, with D unresolved. In germline, CDR1 is MNHEY, CDR2 SMNVEV (reference sequence). V shed 6 bases and J shed 4 bases, with 10 bases lying between them. There are 13 residues in the CDR3. The CDR3 nucleotides are TGTGCCAGCAGGAGGTCTTTAAATCAGCCCCAGCATTTT. Translation gives CASRRSLNQPQHF.

Relative to its sample, this clonotype is medium-sized. The V and J genes are TRBV6-6 and TRBJ1-2, with a weak D call TRBD1 (5 bases). CDR3 length equals 15 residues. Germline V gene sequence: CDR1 MNHNY, CDR2 SVGAGI (reference sequence). Trimming cost V 6 bases and J 4 bases, with 18 bases left between them. For the CDR3, the DNA is TGTGCCAGCAGCCGGTCGGGACTTTCCCTCTATGGCTACACCTTC. Its translation is CASSRSGLSLYGYTF.

Of note for this clonotype: A much bigger clone sits one base away, suggesting this may be a read error. The rearrangement links TRBV12-3 or TRBV12-4 to TRBJ2-5; D uncertain. The CDR3 length is 14 residues. CDR3 loop: CAGSLWRSQETQYF. CDR3 coding DNA: TGTGCCGGCAGTTTATGGAGATCCCAAGAGACCCAGTACTTC.